The text below deals with one TCR beta chain. Expressed TCRB transcripts got sequenced, as all isolated RNA was reverse transcribed. Assay: immunoSEQ multiplex PCR; the TCRdb copy retains only in-frame clones and omits some. Counted here are approximately 330,000 clones, approximately 9.9% occurring once; the ten biggest clones make up more than 0.015%. The germline CDR1 and CDR2 sequences are KGHSH and LQKENI. V lost 3 bases and J lost 0; bases outside the gene matches: 10. The length of the CDR3 is 18 residues. This sample is drawn from a study of beta chain features in type 1 diabetes. Study details: Patients were similar to healthy donors in age and gender (as well as in cell yields).

Sequencing input: naive CD4+ T cells from blood. The receptor was derived from a woman younger than 45 in good health. J is TRBJ1-1 and V is TRBV18; 10 positions match TRBD1. This CDR3 is CASSPSLGQGSMNTEAFF. The CDR3 DNA follows: TGTGCCAGCTCACCGTCGTTGGGACAGGGGTCGATGAACACTGAAGCTTTCTTT.